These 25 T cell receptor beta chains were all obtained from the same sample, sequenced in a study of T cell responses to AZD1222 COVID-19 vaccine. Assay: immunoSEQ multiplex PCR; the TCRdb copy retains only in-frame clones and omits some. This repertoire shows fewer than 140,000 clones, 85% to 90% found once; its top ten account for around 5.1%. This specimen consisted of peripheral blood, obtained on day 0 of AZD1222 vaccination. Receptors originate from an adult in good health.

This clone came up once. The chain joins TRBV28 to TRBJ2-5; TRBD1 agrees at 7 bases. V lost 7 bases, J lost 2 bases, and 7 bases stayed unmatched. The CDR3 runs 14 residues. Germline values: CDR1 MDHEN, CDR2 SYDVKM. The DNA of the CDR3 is TGTGCCAGCAATTCACAGGGGAATCAAGAGACCCAGTACTTC. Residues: CASNSQGNQETQYF.

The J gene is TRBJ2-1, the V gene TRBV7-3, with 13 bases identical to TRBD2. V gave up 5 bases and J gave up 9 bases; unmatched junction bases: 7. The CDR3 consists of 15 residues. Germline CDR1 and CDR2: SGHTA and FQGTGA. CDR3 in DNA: TGTGCCAGCAGCCCCCGGACTAGCGGGAGCTCTGAGCAGTTCTTC. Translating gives CASSPRTSGSSEQFF.

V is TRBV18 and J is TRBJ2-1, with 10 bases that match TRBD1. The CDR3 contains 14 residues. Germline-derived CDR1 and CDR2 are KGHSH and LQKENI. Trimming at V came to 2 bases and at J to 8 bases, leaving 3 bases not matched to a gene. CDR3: CASSPGQGGDEQFF. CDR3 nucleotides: TGTGCCAGCTCACCAGGACAGGGGGGCGATGAGCAGTTCTTC.

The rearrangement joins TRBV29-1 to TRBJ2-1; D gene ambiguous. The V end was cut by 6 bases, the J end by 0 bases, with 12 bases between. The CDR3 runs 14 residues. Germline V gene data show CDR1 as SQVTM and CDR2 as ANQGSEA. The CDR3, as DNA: TGCAGCGTAGTAGCTCCGAGCTCCTACAATGAGCAGTTCTTC. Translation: CSVVAPSSYNEQFF.

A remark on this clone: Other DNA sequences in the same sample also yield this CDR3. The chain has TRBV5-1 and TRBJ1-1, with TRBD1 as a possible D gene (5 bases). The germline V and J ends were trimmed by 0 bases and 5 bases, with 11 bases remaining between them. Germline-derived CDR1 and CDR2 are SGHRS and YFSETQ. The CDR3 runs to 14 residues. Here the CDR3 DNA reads TGCGCCAGCAGCTTGGGGAGGGGCGGGACTGAAGCTTTCTTT. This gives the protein CASSLGRGGTEAFF.

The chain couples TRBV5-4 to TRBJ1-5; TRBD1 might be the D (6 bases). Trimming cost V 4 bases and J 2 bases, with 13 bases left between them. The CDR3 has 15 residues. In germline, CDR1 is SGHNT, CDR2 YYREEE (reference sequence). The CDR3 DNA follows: TGTGCCAGCAGCGTACAGGGAAAGGGCAATCAGCCCCAGCATTTT. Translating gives CASSVQGKGNQPQHF. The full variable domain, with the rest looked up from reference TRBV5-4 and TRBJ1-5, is ETGVTQSPTHLIKTRGQQVTLRCSSQSGHNTVSWYQQALGQGPQFIFQYYREEENGRGNFPPRFSGLQFPNYSSELNVNALELDDSALYLCASSVQGKGNQPQHFGDGTRLSIL.

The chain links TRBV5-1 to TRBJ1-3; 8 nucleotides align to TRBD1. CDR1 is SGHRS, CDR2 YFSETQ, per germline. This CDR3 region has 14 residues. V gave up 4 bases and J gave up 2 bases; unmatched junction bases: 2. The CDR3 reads CASSADRAGNTIYF. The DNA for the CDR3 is TGCGCCAGCAGCGCGGACAGGGCTGGAAACACCATATATTTT.

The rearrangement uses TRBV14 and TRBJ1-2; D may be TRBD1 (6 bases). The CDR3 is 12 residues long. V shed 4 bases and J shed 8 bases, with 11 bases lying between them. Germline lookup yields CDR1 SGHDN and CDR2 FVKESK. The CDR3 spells CASSRTGRGYTF. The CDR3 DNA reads TGTGCCAGCAGCCGAACAGGGAGAGGCTACACCTTC.

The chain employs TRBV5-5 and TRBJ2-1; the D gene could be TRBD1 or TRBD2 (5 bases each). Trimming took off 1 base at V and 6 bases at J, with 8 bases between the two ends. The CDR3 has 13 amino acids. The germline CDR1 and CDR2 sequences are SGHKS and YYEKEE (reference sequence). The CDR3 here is CASSLQGANEQFF. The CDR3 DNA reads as TGTGCCAGCAGCTTGCAGGGAGCCAATGAGCAGTTCTTC.

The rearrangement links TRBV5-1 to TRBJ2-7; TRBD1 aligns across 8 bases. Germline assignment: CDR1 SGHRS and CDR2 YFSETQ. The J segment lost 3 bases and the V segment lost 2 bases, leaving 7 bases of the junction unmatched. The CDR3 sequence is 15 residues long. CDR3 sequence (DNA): TGCGCCAGCAGCTTCTCATCAGGGGGCCGCTACGAGCAGTACTTC. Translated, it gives CASSFSSGGRYEQYF.

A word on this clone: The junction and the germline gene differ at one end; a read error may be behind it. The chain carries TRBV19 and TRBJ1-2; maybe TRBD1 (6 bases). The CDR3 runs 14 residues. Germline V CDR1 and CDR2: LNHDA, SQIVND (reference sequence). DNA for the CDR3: TGTGCGAGTAGGTTGAGAGACAGGTTCTATGGCTACACCTTC. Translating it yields CASRLRDRFYGYTF.

The CDR3 is CASSKTVYQPQHF. DNA for the CDR3: TGTGCCAGCAGTAAGACAGTTTATCAGCCCCAGCATTTT. The V and J genes are TRBV27 and TRBJ1-5; D is possibly TRBD1 (5 bases). Germline V gene sequence: CDR1 MNHEY, CDR2 SMNVEV (reference sequence). The CDR3 contains 13 residues. Trimming took off 5 bases at V and 5 bases at J, with 10 bases between the two ends.

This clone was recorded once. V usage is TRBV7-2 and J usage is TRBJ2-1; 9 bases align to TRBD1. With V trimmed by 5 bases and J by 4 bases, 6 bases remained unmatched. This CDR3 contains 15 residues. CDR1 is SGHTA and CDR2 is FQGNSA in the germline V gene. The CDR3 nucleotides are TGTGCCAGCAGCGGGGGACAGGGAGGGTACAATGAGCAGTTCTTC. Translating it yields CASSGGQGGYNEQFF.

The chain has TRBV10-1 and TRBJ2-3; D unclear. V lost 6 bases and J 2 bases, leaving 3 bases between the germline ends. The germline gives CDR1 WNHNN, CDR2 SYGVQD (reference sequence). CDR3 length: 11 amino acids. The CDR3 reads CASSLTDTQYF. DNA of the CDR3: TGCGCCAGCAGCCTCACAGATACGCAGTATTTT.

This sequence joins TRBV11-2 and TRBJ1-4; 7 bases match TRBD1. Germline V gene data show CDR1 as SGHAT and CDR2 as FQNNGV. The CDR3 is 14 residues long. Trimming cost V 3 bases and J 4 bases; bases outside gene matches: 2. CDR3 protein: CASSFGQVNEKLFF. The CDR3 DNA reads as TGTGCCAGCAGCTTCGGACAGGTTAATGAAAAACTGTTTTTT.

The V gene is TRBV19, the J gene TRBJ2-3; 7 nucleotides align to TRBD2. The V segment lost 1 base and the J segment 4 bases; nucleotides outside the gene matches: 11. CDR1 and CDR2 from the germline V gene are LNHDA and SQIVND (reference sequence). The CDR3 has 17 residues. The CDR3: CASSIVGTSVLPDTQYF. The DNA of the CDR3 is TGTGCCAGTAGTATAGTTGGAACTAGCGTCCTCCCAGATACGCAGTATTTT.

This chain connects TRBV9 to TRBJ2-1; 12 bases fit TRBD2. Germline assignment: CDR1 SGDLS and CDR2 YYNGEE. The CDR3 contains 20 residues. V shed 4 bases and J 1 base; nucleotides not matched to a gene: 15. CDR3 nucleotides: TGTGCCAGCAGCATGAGGACTAGCGGGACACTCGACGGGTCCTACAATGAGCAGTTCTTC. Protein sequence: CASSMRTSGTLDGSYNEQFF.

The chain's CDR3 is CASSLALQTEAFF. The CDR3 coding sequence is TGTGCCAGCAGCTTGGCCCTTCAGACTGAAGCTTTCTTT. The J gene is TRBJ1-1, the V gene TRBV7-8; no clear D. The CDR3 has 13 residues. With 3 bases removed from V and 5 bases from J, the gap between germline ends came to 10 bases. Germline CDR1 SGHVS, CDR2 FQNEAQ.

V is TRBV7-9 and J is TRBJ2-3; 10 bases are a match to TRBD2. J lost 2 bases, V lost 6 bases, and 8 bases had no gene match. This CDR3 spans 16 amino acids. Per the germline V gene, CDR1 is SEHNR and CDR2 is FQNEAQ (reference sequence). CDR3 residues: CASSFKREGLTDTQYF. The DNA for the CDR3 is TGTGCCAGCAGTTTTAAGCGGGAGGGACTCACAGATACGCAGTATTTT.

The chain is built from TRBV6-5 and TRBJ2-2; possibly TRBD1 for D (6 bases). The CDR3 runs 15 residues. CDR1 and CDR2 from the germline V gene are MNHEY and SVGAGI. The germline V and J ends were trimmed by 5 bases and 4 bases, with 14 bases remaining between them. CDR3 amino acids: CASSSDRLSTGELFF. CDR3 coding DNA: TGTGCCAGCAGTAGTGACAGGTTATCCACCGGGGAGCTGTTTTTT.

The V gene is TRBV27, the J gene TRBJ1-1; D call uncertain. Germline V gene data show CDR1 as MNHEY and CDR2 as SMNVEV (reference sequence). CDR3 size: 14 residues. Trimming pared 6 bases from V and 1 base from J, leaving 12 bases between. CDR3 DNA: TGTGCCAGCAGAGGACGGGGATGGAACACTGAAGCTTTCTTT. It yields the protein CASRGRGWNTEAFF.

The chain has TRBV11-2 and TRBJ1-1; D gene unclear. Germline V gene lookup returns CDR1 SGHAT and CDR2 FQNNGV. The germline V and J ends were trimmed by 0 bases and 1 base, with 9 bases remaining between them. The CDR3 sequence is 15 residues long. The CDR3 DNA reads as TGTGCCAGCAGCTTAGAGCCAGGTACGAACACTGAAGCTTTCTTT. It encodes CASSLEPGTNTEAFF. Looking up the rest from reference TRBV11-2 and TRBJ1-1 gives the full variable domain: EAGVAQSPRYKIIEKRQSVAFWCNPISGHATLYWYQQILGQGPKLLIQFQNNGVVDDSQLPKDRFSAERLKGVDSTLKIQPAKLEDSAVYLCASSLEPGTNTEAFFGQGTRLTVV.

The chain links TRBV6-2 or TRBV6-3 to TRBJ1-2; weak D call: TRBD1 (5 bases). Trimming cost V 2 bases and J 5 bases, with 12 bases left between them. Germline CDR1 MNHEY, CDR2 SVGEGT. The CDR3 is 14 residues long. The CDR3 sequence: CASSYPGTVYGYTF. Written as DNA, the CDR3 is TGTGCCAGCAGTTACCCCGGGACGGTTTATGGCTACACCTTC.

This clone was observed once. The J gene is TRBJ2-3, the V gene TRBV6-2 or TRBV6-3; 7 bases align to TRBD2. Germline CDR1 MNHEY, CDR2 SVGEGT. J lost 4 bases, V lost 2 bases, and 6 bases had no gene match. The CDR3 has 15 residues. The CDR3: CASSYGGLNADTQYF. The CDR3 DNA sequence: TGTGCCAGCAGTTACGGGGGACTAAACGCAGATACGCAGTATTTT.

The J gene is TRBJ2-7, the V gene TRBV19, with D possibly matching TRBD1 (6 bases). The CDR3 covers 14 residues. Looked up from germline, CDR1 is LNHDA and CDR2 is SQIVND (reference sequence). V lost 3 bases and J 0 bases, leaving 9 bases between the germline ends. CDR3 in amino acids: CASSIPGDSYEQYF. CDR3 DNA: TGTGCCAGTAGTATCCCAGGGGACTCCTACGAGCAGTACTTC.